This note documents a single T cell receptor (beta chain) sequence. The antigen is not known. This sample is part of a study of radiotherapy plus CTLA-4 blockade in lung cancer. Libraries were prepared by immunoSEQ multiplex PCR; TCRdb keeps only in-frame clonotypes and omits some of them. The sample yields tens of thousands of clones, about 75% seen once. Trimming pared 1 base from V and 1 base from J, leaving 7 bases between. CDR3 size: 15 residues. Per germline, CDR1 SEHNR and CDR2 FQNEAQ (reference sequence). General study points: The authors reported that early blood T cell clone dynamics, with interferon-beta, best predicted response.

Sequences were derived from peripheral blood, sampled from a patient treated with radiotherapy plus ipilimumab. This receptor was obtained from a human donor with non-small cell lung cancer that progressed on radiotherapy plus ipilimumab. The gene calls are TRBV7-9 and TRBJ2-2; D ambiguous. The CDR3 is CASSLVAQNTGELFF. CDR3 in DNA: TGTGCCAGCAGCTTAGTGGCGCAGAACACCGGGGAGCTGTTTTTT.